The 22 T cell receptor beta chains below all came from one sample that was sequenced in a study of cytomegalovirus exposure and HLA in healthy donors. Sequenced by immunoSEQ multiplex PCR; TCRdb stores in-frame clones only, minus some. The sample carries 100,000 to 150,000 clones, under 90% recorded once. The sequencing sample was made of PBMCs. These receptors originate from a young woman in good health and CMV-seronegative.

The genes are TRBV5-1 and TRBJ2-3, with 8 nucleotides matching TRBD2. Germline CDR1 reads SGHRS; CDR2 reads YFSETQ. V was pared by 5 bases and J by 2 bases, with 10 bases of the junction left unmatched. The CDR3 is made up of 16 amino acids. CDR3 nucleotides: TGCGCCAGCAGAGCCCGGGGGGGCTACAACACAGATACGCAGTATTTT. Translated: CASRARGGYNTDTQYF.

This sequence joins TRBV5-6 and TRBJ1-1; TRBD1 matches at 10 bases. This CDR3 is 15 amino acids long. V shed 4 bases and J 5 bases; nucleotides not matched to a gene: 8. Germline CDR1 SGHDT, CDR2 YYEEEE. CDR3 bases: TGTGCCAGCAGCCCAGACAGGGGGCTGGATACTGAAGCTTTCTTT. Translation: CASSPDRGLDTEAFF.

The gene calls are TRBV10-3 and TRBJ1-2, with D maybe TRBD1 (5 bases). CDR3 length equals 13 residues. CDR1 and CDR2 from the germline V gene are ENHRY and SYGVKD. The V and J ends lost 8 bases and 1 base respectively, with 11 bases between them. The CDR3 is CAISETDNYGYTF. Here the CDR3 DNA reads TGTGCCATCTCCGAGACAGATAACTATGGCTACACCTTC.

The chain carries TRBV4-2 and TRBJ2-1; TRBD2 matches at 16 bases. Germline V lookup: CDR1 LGHNA, CDR2 YNFKEQ. V lost 5 bases to trimming and J lost 0 bases; unmatched junction nucleotides: 1. The CDR3 has 17 residues. This CDR3 reads CASSGTSGRGSYNEQFF. Written as DNA, the CDR3 is TGTGCCAGCAGCGGGACTAGCGGGAGGGGCTCCTACAATGAGCAGTTCTTC.

The chain joins TRBV15 to TRBJ2-7; a weak D match, TRBD2 (7 bases). V was pared by 5 bases and J by 4 bases, with 18 bases between. This CDR3 comprises 15 residues. Looked up from germline, CDR1 is LNHNV and CDR2 is YYDKDF (reference sequence). The CDR3 nucleotides read TGTGCCACCAGCTTCGCTAGGGGGGGCTTTTACGAGCAGTACTTC. Amino acids: CATSFARGGFYEQYF. Together with reference TRBV15 and TRBJ2-7, the CDR3 gives the full variable domain: DAMVIQNPRYQVTQFGKPVTLSCSQTLNHNVMYWYQQKSSQAPKLLFHYYDKDFNNEADTPDNFQSRRPNTSFCFLDIRSPGLGDTAMYLCATSFARGGFYEQYFGPGTRLTVT.

The gene calls are TRBV7-8 and TRBJ2-7, with 7 nucleotides matching TRBD1. Trimming removed 6 bases from V and 5 bases from J; junction bases left unmatched: 16. This CDR3 spans 16 amino acids. Germline values: CDR1 SGHVS, CDR2 FQNEAQ. CDR3 nucleotides: TGTGCCAGCAGACCCGACAGGGTGACACCCCCCCACGAGCAGTACTTC. As protein: CASRPDRVTPPHEQYF.

The chain employs TRBV28 and TRBJ2-3, with 7 bases identical to TRBD2. Losses at the gene ends were 2 bases for V and 4 bases for J; bases not matched to a gene: 6. Germline V gives CDR1 MDHEN, CDR2 SYDVKM. CDR3 length: 15 residues. The CDR3 is CASSLSGTPADTQYF. The CDR3 bases are TGTGCCAGCAGTTTAAGCGGGACCCCTGCAGATACGCAGTATTTT.

V is TRBV28 and J is TRBJ1-2; D unclear. The CDR3 is 13 residues long. Germline V gene sequence: CDR1 MDHEN, CDR2 SYDVKM. With 2 bases removed from V and 7 bases from J, the gap between germline ends came to 11 bases. The CDR3 nucleotides are TGTGCCAGCAGTTTAAAGTGGGCCCCTGGCTACACCTTC. Amino acids: CASSLKWAPGYTF.

The chain joins TRBV5-6 to TRBJ2-7, with 13 bases aligning to TRBD2. Trimming at V came to 3 bases and at J to 1 base, leaving 7 bases not matched to a gene. This CDR3 is 17 amino acids long. The germline CDR1 and CDR2 sequences are SGHDT and YYEEEE. DNA for the CDR3: TGTGCCAGCAGCTCATGGACTAGCGGGAGTCGATCCTACGAGCAGTACTTC. Amino acid sequence: CASSSWTSGSRSYEQYF.

The chain recombines TRBV4-1 with TRBJ2-7; 9 bases map to TRBD1. The germline gives CDR1 MGHRA, CDR2 YSYEKL. Trimming cost V 4 bases and J 5 bases; bases outside gene matches: 6. There are 14 residues in the CDR3. This chain's CDR3 is CASSPYGQGHEQYF. The CDR3 region has the DNA TGCGCCAGCAGCCCCTACGGACAGGGGCACGAGCAGTACTTC.

CDR3 coding DNA: TGTGCCAGCAGCCCGGGACTCCTCGAGCAGTACTTC. Amino acid sequence: CASSPGLLEQYF. The J gene is TRBJ2-7, the V gene TRBV14, with D possibly TRBD2 on 6 matching bases. Germline V gene data show CDR1 as SGHDN and CDR2 as FVKESK. V dropped 4 bases and J dropped 6 bases, with 10 bases sitting between them. The CDR3 totals 12 residues.

The V call is TRBV7-8, the J call TRBJ2-1; the D gene is possibly TRBD2 (6 bases). Germline CDR1 SGHVS, CDR2 FQNEAQ. This CDR3 region has 15 residues. The V and J ends lost 3 bases and 2 bases respectively, with 11 bases between them. In nucleotides, the CDR3 is TGTGCCAGCAGCTTCATGGGCGGGACCTACAATGAGCAGTTCTTC. Its translation is CASSFMGGTYNEQFF.

The gene calls are TRBV2 and TRBJ2-7, with 11 bases identical to TRBD1. V lost 4 bases to trimming and J lost 3 bases; unmatched junction nucleotides: 5. Germline loops: CDR1 SNHLY, CDR2 FYNNEI. The CDR3 totals 15 residues. In nucleotides, the CDR3 is TGTGCCAGCAGTGGCCTCGGGACAGGGGGCTACGAGCAGTACTTC. Translating it yields CASSGLGTGGYEQYF.

This clone was counted a single time. The CDR3 sequence is CASSPDRSTNEKLFF. In nucleotides, the CDR3 is TGTGCCAGCAGCCCTGACAGATCAACTAATGAAAAACTGTTTTTT. This chain joins TRBV5-8 and TRBJ1-4; tentatively, D is TRBD1 (5 bases). Germline V gives CDR1 SGHTS, CDR2 YDEGEE. The CDR3 is made up of 15 amino acids. V lost 4 bases and J 0 bases, leaving 10 bases between the germline ends.

The chain is built from TRBV6-5 and TRBJ2-1; D remains ambiguous. CDR1 MNHEY and CDR2 SVGAGI come from the germline V gene. The CDR3 has 10 residues. Trimming left V 5 bases short and J 7 bases short, with 3 bases between. The CDR3 bases are TGTGCCAGCAGTCGGAATGAGCAGTTCTTC. Protein: CASSRNEQFF.

The chain carries TRBV2 and TRBJ2-7; tentative D call: TRBD1 (6 bases). With 6 bases removed from V and 0 bases from J, the gap between germline ends came to 12 bases. This CDR3 comprises 14 residues. Germline V gene lookup returns CDR1 SNHLY and CDR2 FYNNEI. In DNA, the CDR3 is TGTGCCAGCAGCCGGGACAATTACTCCTACGAGCAGTACTTC. Protein product: CASSRDNYSYEQYF. Full variable domain (missing parts from reference TRBV2 and TRBJ2-7): EPEVTQTPSHQVTQMGQEVILRCVPISNHLYFYWYRQILGQKVEFLVSFYNNEISEKSEIFDDQFSVERPDGSNFTLKIRSTKLEDSAMYFCASSRDNYSYEQYFGPGTRLTVT.

The chain couples TRBV21-1 to TRBJ1-1; no DNA check was done on the table's D call, TRBD1. TRBV21-1 is reported as a pseudogene. The CDR3 spans 18 residues. CDR3 coding DNA: TGTGCCAGCAGCACCCTCTTCCGGGACAGGGGGAGGAAAACTGAAGCTTTCTTT. It specifies CASSTLFRDRGRKTEAFF.

The rearrangement links TRBV7-9 to TRBJ2-2, with a weak D call TRBD2 (6 bases). Germline V CDR1 and CDR2: SEHNR, FQNEAQ (reference sequence). This CDR3 is built from 15 residues. V shed 4 bases and J shed 7 bases, with 16 bases lying between them. This chain's CDR3 is CASSSSGTFGGELFF. The CDR3 region has the DNA TGTGCCAGCAGCTCCTCCGGGACTTTCGGCGGGGAGCTGTTTTTT.

The CDR3 region is CASSPQGRGYEQYF. The DNA for the CDR3 is TGTGCCAGCAGCCCCCAAGGCAGGGGCTACGAGCAGTACTTC. The chain joins TRBV7-2 to TRBJ2-7, with TRBD1 as a possible D gene (6 bases). The CDR3 is 14 residues long. V gave up 5 bases and J gave up 3 bases, with 14 bases separating them. CDR1 SGHTA and CDR2 FQGNSA come from the germline V gene.

This clone was seen just once. The chain recombines TRBV6-6 with TRBJ2-7; 10 bases match TRBD1. The V and J ends lost 2 bases and 6 bases, in that order; junction bases with no gene match: 7. The CDR3 totals 15 residues. CDR1 and CDR2 (germline): MNHNY, SVGAGI (reference sequence). The CDR3 nucleotides read TGTGCCAGCAGTTACGAGAGACAGGGGGCCGGCGAGCAGTACTTC. Encoded protein: CASSYERQGAGEQYF.

The chain employs TRBV5-1 and TRBJ2-1; 7 bases fit TRBD2. The CDR3 is 16 amino acids. The germline gives CDR1 SGHRS, CDR2 YFSETQ. Trimming took 0 bases from V and 3 from J; bases not matched to a gene: 6. The CDR3 bases are TGCGCCAGCAGCTTGGGGCGGGGGAATCACTACAATGAGCAGTTCTTC. It yields the protein CASSLGRGNHYNEQFF.

Only a few counts were recorded for this clone. The CDR3 loop reads CASSQGGLAGGPMNNEQFF. The CDR3 DNA is TGCGCCAGCAGCCAAGGGGGACTAGCGGGAGGGCCGATGAACAATGAGCAGTTCTTC. The chain combines TRBV4-1 with TRBJ2-1; 16 nucleotides match TRBD2. Per germline, CDR1 MGHRA and CDR2 YSYEKL. V dropped 1 base and J dropped 5; count of bases not matched to a gene: 8. The CDR3 has 19 residues.